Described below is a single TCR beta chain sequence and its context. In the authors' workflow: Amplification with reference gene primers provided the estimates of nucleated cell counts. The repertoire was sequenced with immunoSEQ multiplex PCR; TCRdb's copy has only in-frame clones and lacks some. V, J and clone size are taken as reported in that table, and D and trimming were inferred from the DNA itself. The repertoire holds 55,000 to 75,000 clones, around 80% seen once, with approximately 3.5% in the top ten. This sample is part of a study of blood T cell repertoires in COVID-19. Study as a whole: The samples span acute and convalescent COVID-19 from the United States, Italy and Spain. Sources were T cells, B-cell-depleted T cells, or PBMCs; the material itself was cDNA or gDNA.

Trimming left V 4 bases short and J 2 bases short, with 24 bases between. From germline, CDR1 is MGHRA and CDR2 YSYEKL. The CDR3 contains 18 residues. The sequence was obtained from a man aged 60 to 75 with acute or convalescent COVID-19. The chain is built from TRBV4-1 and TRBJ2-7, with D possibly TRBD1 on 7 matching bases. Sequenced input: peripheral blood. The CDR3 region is CASSRGLTGRQTTYEQYF. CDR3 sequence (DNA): TGCGCCAGCAGCCGGGGACTGACAGGGCGGCAAACAACCTACGAGCAGTACTTC.